The 10 T cell receptor beta chains below come from one sample, sequenced in a study of PD-L1 blockade in urothelial cancer (dated by TCRdb to 2017 to 2019). Library prep was done by the immunoSEQ multiplex PCR assay. Sourced from immuneACCESS, this table was stored by TCRdb with only in-frame sequences that have V and J called. A share of the clones is absent; for the studies checked, an unresolved V gene accounts for under half, and the remainder has no known explanation. Counted in this sample were 50,000 to 55,000 clones; 86% of them appeared once. Together, the top ten hold approximately 23% of the sample. What the time point label conveys for this sample: pretreatment peripheral blood. Source: PBMCs, taken around atezolizumab (anti-PD-L1) treatment. The receptors here all came from a man aged 55 to 70 with urothelial cancer.

The genes are TRBV19 and TRBJ1-5, with D perhaps TRBD1 (6 bases). Germline V lookup: CDR1 LNHDA, CDR2 SQIVND (reference sequence). The CDR3 is made up of 15 amino acids. Trimming cost V 4 bases and J 7 bases, with 17 bases left between them. This CDR3 is CASSKAHREGQPQHF. CDR3 DNA: TGTGCCAGTAGTAAAGCCCACAGGGAAGGACAGCCCCAGCATTTT.

The genes are TRBV7-2 and TRBJ1-4; D uncertain. Germline values: CDR1 SGHTA, CDR2 FQGNSA. The V gene lost 1 base and the J gene lost 7 bases, with 16 bases spanning the gap. The CDR3 runs 16 residues. The CDR3 DNA reads as TGTGCCAGCAGCTTAGTGGTGTGGGGAGAGGGTGAAAAACTGTTTTTT. Residues: CASSLVVWGEGEKLFF.

The V and J genes are TRBV7-2 and TRBJ2-1; 9 nucleotides align to TRBD2. J lost 7 bases, V lost 1 base, and 17 bases had no gene match. CDR3 length equals 19 residues. Germline assignment: CDR1 SGHTA and CDR2 FQGNSA. The DNA of the CDR3 is TGTGCCAGCAGCTTAGTAGGTTCTAGCGGGAATTCGGGTAGGAATGAGCAGTTCTTC. Residues: CASSLVGSSGNSGRNEQFF. The whole variable domain, remainder taken from reference TRBV7-2 and TRBJ2-1, is GAGVSQSPSNKVTEKGKDVELRCDPISGHTALYWYRQSLGQGLEFLIYFQGNSAPDKSGLPSDRFSAERTGGSVSTLTIQRTQQEDSAVYLCASSLVGSSGNSGRNEQFFGPGTRLTVL.

A single count supports this clone. V gene TRBV18 combines with J gene TRBJ2-7, with TRBD2 matching over 12 bases. J was trimmed by 4 bases and V by 3 bases; bases with no gene match: 4. From germline, CDR1 is KGHSH and CDR2 LQKENI. The CDR3 spans 15 residues. As DNA, the CDR3 is TGTGCCAGCTCACCCACGGGACTAGCGGGTTACGAGCAGTACTTC. Its translation: CASSPTGLAGYEQYF.

The chain uses TRBV2 and TRBJ2-2; possible D gene TRBD1, 5 bases. CDR1 and CDR2 (germline): SNHLY, FYNNEI. V was clipped by 2 bases and J by 6 bases, with 10 bases between them. This CDR3 has 14 amino acids. The CDR3 loop reads CASSESSGPGELFF. CDR3 in DNA: TGTGCCAGCAGTGAATCGTCAGGGCCCGGGGAGCTGTTTTTT.

The sample holds one count of this clone. The chain uses TRBV19 and TRBJ2-1; 7 bases fit TRBD2. The germline CDR1 and CDR2 sequences are LNHDA and SQIVND (reference sequence). This CDR3 is built from 15 residues. The J segment lost 2 bases and the V segment lost 2 bases, leaving 3 bases of the junction unmatched. CDR3 sequence (DNA): TGTGCCAGTAGTATACCCAGCGGGACCTACAATGAGCAGTTCTTC. As protein: CASSIPSGTYNEQFF.

CDR3 nucleotides: TGTGCCAGCTCAGGGGCAGGGTCCAGTCCTGGCTACACCTTC. The encoded protein is CASSGAGSSPGYTF. The chain recombines TRBV18 with TRBJ1-2; D is perhaps TRBD1 (5 bases). Germline V lookup: CDR1 KGHSH, CDR2 LQKENI. The CDR3 extends over 14 amino acids. Trimming took off 5 bases at V and 7 bases at J, with 17 bases between the two ends.

This chain joins TRBV5-1 and TRBJ2-5; a possible D gene is TRBD2 (5 bases). This CDR3 has 16 amino acids. Germline V gene sequence: CDR1 SGHRS, CDR2 YFSETQ. With 2 bases removed from V and 1 base from J, the gap between germline ends came to 15 bases. CDR3 nucleotide sequence: TGCGCCAGCAGCTTCCCGGACGGGGAAACCCAAGAGACCCAGTACTTC. Amino acid sequence: CASSFPDGETQETQYF.

The rearrangement uses TRBV5-6 and TRBJ1-4; perhaps TRBD1 as D (5 bases). V was trimmed by 4 bases and J by 0 bases, leaving 10 bases between them. The CDR3 is made up of 15 amino acids. CDR1 SGHDT and CDR2 YYEEEE come from the germline V gene. CDR3 residues: CASSPGGATNEKLFF. The CDR3 DNA is TGTGCCAGCAGCCCGGGGGGGGCAACTAATGAAAAACTGTTTTTT.

The chain uses TRBV5-1 and TRBJ1-6, with TRBD1 as a possible D gene (6 bases). Germline loops: CDR1 SGHRS, CDR2 YFSETQ. The V and J ends lost 4 bases and 15 bases respectively, with 17 bases between them. The CDR3 extends over 13 amino acids. DNA of the CDR3: TGCGCCAGCAGCGACCAACAGGGCGCTATCCTCCACTTT. This translates into CASSDQQGAILHF.